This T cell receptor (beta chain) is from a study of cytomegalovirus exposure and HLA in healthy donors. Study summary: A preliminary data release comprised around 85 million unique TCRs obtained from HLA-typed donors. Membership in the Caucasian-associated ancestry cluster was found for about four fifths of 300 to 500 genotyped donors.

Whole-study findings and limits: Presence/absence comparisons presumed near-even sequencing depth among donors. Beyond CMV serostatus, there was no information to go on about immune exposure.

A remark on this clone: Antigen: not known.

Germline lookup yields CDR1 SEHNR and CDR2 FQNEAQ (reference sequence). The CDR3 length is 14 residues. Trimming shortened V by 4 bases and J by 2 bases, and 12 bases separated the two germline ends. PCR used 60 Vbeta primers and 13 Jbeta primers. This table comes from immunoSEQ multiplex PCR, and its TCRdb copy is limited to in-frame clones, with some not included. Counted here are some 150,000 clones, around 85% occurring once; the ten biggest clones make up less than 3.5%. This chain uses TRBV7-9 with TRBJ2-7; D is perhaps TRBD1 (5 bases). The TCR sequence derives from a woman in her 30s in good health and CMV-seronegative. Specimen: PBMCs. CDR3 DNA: TGTGCCAGCAGCTCCTATATCAGGGCCTACGAGCAGTACTTC. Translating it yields CASSSYIRAYEQYF.